The entry that follows covers one T cell receptor beta chain sequence. What it binds is unknown. This record comes from a study of cytomegalovirus exposure and HLA in healthy donors. V trimming: 1 base; J trimming: 8 bases; junction bases outside the gene matches: 7. Germline loops: CDR1 MNHNS, CDR2 SASEGT. CDR3 length: 14 residues. Vbeta (60) and Jbeta (13) primers were used in the PCR. Sequencing was performed with immunoSEQ multiplex PCR; in TCRdb, only in-frame clones are kept and a portion is missing. The table lists 150,000 to 200,000 clones, around 79% of them singletons, with 6.3% in the top ten. Findings and limits, study-wide: Earlier results showed most TCR beta V segments being productive about 87% or about 30% of the time. Later analysis found that TCR beta chains associated with HLA were more clonally expanded than other, equally common chains. Later on, an analysis showed TCR association rates differing by HLA locus, with DRB1 the most and HLA-C the fewest. In a later analysis, about 17,000 TCR beta sequences were associated with HLA alleles at 0.05 false discovery rate.

The chain has TRBV6-1 and TRBJ1-2, with 7 positions matching TRBD1. The TCR was taken from a man aged 40-55 years in good health and CMV-seropositive. The material sequenced was PBMCs. The CDR3 coding sequence is TGTGCCAGCAGTGAAGATGCAGGGGGTTTGGGCTACACCTTC. This translates into CASSEDAGGLGYTF.